The 7 T cell receptor beta chains in this list originate from one sample, sequenced in a study of T-cell memory formation after mild COVID-19. MiXCR, applied by TCRdb to the 5' RACE reads, yields one record per CDR3 protein. Of around 260,000 distinct CDR3 sequences in the sample, roughly 16% were seen once. Sequences were obtained from PBMCs or a T cell subset sorted from them (not recorded which). These receptor sequences come from a man in his late teens or twenties who had mild COVID-19 (a few samples of this study predate the infection). Cell type and time point are not known.

This clonotype has at least ten counts. This chain uses TRBV7-6 with TRBJ1-4; no definite D call. Trimming shortened V by 5 bases and J by 2 bases, and 0 bases separated the two germline ends. The CDR3 totals 11 residues. Germline V lookup: CDR1 SGHVS, CDR2 FNYEAQ. CDR3 residues: CASSTNEKLFF. Here the CDR3 DNA reads TGTGCCAGCAGCACTAATGAAAAACTGTTTTTT. The full variable domain, completed using reference TRBV7-6 and TRBJ1-4, is GAGVSQSPRYKVTKRGQDVALRCDPISGHVSLYWYRQALGQGPEFLTYFNYEAQQDKSGLPNDRFSAERPEGSISTLTIQRTEQRDSAMYRCASSTNEKLFFGSGTQLSVL.

The chain uses TRBV3-1 and TRBJ2-1, with 7 nucleotides matching TRBD2. In germline, CDR1 is LGHDT, CDR2 YNNKEL (reference sequence). The CDR3 has 16 amino acids. Germline trimming cut 1 base from V and 1 base from J; bases unmatched to any gene: 4. CDR3 region: CASSQGWGGSYNEQFF. In DNA, the CDR3 is TGTGCCAGCAGCCAAGGGTGGGGGGGTTCCTACAATGAGCAGTTCTTC.

This clonotype was detected a few times. This chain uses TRBV7-9 with TRBJ1-5; D is possibly TRBD1 (5 bases). The CDR3 is made up of 15 amino acids. V lost 5 bases, J lost 3 bases, and 14 bases lay in between. CDR1 is SEHNR and CDR2 is FQNEAQ in the germline V gene (reference sequence). This CDR3 is CASSPRGGFNQPQHF. The CDR3 DNA is TGTGCCAGCAGCCCCCGGGGGGGGTTCAATCAGCCCCAGCATTTT.

This clonotype was detected a few times. This rearrangement joins TRBV9 to TRBJ2-2; 9 nucleotides align to TRBD1. The CDR3 consists of 17 residues. Per the germline V gene, CDR1 is SGDLS and CDR2 is YYNGEE. The V gene end was trimmed by 0 bases and the J gene end by 4 bases; junction bases not matched to a gene: 7. Here the CDR3 DNA reads TGTGCCAGCAGCGTAGGCCCTCGACAGGGGGGCACCGGGGAGCTGTTTTTT. It is translated as CASSVGPRQGGTGELFF.

This clonotype was counted only a few times. The chain links TRBV7-2 to TRBJ2-2; possible D gene TRBD2, 6 bases. This CDR3 is built from 16 residues. Germline CDR1 SGHTA, CDR2 FQGNSA. Trimming took off 7 bases at V and 2 bases at J, with 17 bases between the two ends. CDR3 bases: TGTGCCAGCAACAAGCTCCGTAGCGGAAACACCGGGGAGCTGTTTTTT. Its translation is CASNKLRSGNTGELFF.

This clonotype was recorded a few times. Written as DNA, the CDR3 is TGTGCCAGCAGTGGTGTGGGCGGGGGGGCCTTAGCCAAAAACATTCAGTACTTC. Protein: CASSGVGGGALAKNIQYF. This sequence joins TRBV25-1 and TRBJ2-4; 9 nucleotides line up with TRBD2. The CDR3 sequence is 18 residues long. In germline, CDR1 is MGHDK, CDR2 SYGVNS. J was trimmed by 0 bases and V by 4 bases; bases with no gene match: 10.

The chain couples TRBV4-1 to TRBJ2-7, with D perhaps TRBD1 or TRBD2 (5 bases each). The V end lost 1 base, the J end lost 7 bases, and 14 bases lay between the germline ends. This CDR3 has 14 amino acids. Germline assignment: CDR1 MGHRA and CDR2 YSYEKL. CDR3 sequence: CASSQGGRVREQYV. Here the CDR3 DNA reads TGCGCCAGCAGCCAAGGGGGACGGGTCCGGGAGCAGTACGTC.